This T cell receptor beta chain originates from a study of T-cell reconstitution after alpha-beta-depleted transplantation in children. Molecular barcoding with unique molecular identifiers was used for the TCRbeta library. Each CDR3 protein gets one entry after TCRdb re-called the PCR reads with MiXCR. The table lists roughly 500,000 distinct CDR3 sequences, about 10% of them singletons, with 2% in the top ten. Study results and caveats: At one year after transplant, newly produced T cells mostly accounted for T-cell counts and diversity. Some patients showed high day-60 TCRbeta diversity, which derived from surviving recipient T cells and thymic progenitors. Reported findings indicate that, about two months after transplant, alpha-beta T cells came from several hundred expanded clones, which were derived from non-depleted graft cells.

This clonotype was observed a few times. Antigen specificity is unknown. V was clipped by 6 bases and J by 4 bases, with 22 bases between them. The CDR3 totals 16 residues. Germline CDR1 MNHEY, CDR2 SMNVEV (reference sequence). This specimen consisted of PBMCs, obtained before TCRalphabeta/CD19-depleted stem cell transplant. The sequence came from a child aged 2-15 years with inherited bone marrow failure, due to receive a stem cell transplant. The V and J genes are TRBV27 and TRBJ2-7; tentatively, D is TRBD1 (6 bases). The CDR3 here is CASRVPKVPQGYEQYF. For the CDR3, the DNA is TGTGCCAGCAGAGTCCCTAAGGTCCCTCAGGGGTACGAGCAGTACTTC.